This note documents a single T cell receptor beta chain sequence. No conserved phenylalanine or tryptophan ends this CDR3, so it is likely a read error. This record belongs to a study of blood T cells in healthy people across ages. A second PCR, run for about 7 to 11 cycles, used a sample-barcoded 5' primer plus a J-beta primer mix. TCRdb passed the 5' RACE reads through MiXCR, listing each CDR3 protein once. The sample lists more than 650,000 distinct CDR3 sequences, about a fifth occurring once. Between the trimmed V and J ends, which lost 7 bases and 4 bases, there was a span of 19 bases. This CDR3 has 15 residues. Germline values: CDR1 SGHAT, CDR2 FQNNGV.

The J gene is TRBJ1-1, the V gene TRBV11-2; possible D gene TRBD1, 5 bases. The sample taken for sequencing was blood. The receptor was derived from an older man in good health. Here the CDR3 reads CASIPPGGWGTEAFL. The CDR3 bases are TGTGCCAGCATTCCCCCGGGGGGGTGGGGCACTGAAGCTTTCCTT.